This TCR beta chain came from a study of shared clonotypes between healthy human individuals. Running of the assay took place at deep level. Here immunoSEQ multiplex PCR was the method, and the copy in TCRdb shows in-frame clones only, minus some. The data show more than 450,000 clones, approximately 79% seen once. General study findings and limits: The authors sampled blood alone, and tissue repertoires likely differ.

To note about this clone: The antigen is undetermined.

Germline V gives CDR1 MNHEY, CDR2 SVGAGI. CDR3 size: 13 residues. Trimming cost V 0 bases and J 11 bases, with 13 bases left between them. The TCR comes from a woman aged 35 to 49 in good health. Some clones in this sample may be carry-over from other donors' samples. Source material: PBMCs. The chain is built from TRBV6-5 and TRBJ1-2, with D hard to call. The CDR3 is CASSYSTVKRYTF. In DNA, the CDR3 is TGTGCCAGCAGTTACTCGACGGTCAAGAGGTACACCTTC.